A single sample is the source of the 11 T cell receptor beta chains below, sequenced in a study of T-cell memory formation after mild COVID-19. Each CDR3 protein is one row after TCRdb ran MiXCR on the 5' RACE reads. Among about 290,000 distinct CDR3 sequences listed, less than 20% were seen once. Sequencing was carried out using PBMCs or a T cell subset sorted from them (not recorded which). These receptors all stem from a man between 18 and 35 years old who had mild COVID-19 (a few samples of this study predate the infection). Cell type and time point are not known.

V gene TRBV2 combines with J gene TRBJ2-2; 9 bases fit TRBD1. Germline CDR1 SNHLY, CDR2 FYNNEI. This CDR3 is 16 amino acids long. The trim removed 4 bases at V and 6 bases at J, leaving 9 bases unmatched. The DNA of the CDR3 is TGTGCCAGCAGTGTCGAGGGACAGGGATTATCCGGGGAGCTGTTTTTT. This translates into CASSVEGQGLSGELFF.

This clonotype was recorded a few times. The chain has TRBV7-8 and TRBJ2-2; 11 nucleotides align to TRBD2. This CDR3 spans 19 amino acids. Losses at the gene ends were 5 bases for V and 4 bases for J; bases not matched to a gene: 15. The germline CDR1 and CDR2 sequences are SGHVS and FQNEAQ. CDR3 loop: CASSPRGSGGALSTGELFF. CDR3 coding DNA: TGTGCCAGCAGCCCCCGGGGTAGCGGGGGGGCTCTTAGCACCGGGGAGCTGTTTTTT.

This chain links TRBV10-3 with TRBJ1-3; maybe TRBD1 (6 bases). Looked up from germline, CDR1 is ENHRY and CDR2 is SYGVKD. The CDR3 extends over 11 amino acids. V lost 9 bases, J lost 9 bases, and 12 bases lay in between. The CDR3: CAMGTGLTIYF. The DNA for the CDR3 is TGTGCCATGGGAACAGGGCTCACCATATATTTT.

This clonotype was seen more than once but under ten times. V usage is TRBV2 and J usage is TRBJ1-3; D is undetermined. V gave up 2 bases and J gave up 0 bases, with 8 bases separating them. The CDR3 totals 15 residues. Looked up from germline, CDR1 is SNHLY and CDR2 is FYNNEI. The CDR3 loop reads CASSESSFSGNTIYF. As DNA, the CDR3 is TGTGCCAGCAGTGAATCCAGCTTCTCTGGAAACACCATATATTTT.

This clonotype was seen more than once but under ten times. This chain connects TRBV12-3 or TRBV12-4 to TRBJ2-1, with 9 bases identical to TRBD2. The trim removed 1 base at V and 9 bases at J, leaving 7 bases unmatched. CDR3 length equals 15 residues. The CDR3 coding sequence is TGTGCCAGCAGTTTAGATTCGGGACTAGCCGCTGAGCAGTTCTTC. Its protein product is CASSLDSGLAAEQFF.

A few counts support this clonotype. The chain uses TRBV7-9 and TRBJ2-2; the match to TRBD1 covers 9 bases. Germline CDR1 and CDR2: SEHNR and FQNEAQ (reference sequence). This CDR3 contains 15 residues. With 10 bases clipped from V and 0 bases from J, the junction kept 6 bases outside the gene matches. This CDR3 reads CAITGGASNTGELFF. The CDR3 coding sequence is TGTGCCATTACAGGGGGCGCGTCGAACACCGGGGAGCTGTTTTTT. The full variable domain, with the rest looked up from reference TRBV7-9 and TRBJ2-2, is DTGVSQNPRHKITKRGQNVTFRCDPISEHNRLYWYRQTLGQGPEFLTYFQNEAQLEKSRLLSDRFSAERPKGSFSTLEIQRTEQGDSAMYLCAITGGASNTGELFFGEGSRLTVL.

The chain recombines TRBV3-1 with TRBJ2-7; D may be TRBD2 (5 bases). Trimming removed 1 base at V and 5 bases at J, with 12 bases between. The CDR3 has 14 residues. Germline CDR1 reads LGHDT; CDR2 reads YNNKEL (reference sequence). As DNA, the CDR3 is TGTGCCAGCAGCCAAGGGATTGGGAGCCACGAGCAGTACGTC. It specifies CASSQGIGSHEQYV.

The CDR3 nucleotides read TGTGCCAGCAAAACTAGCGGGGGTCGTGAGCAGTTCTTC. Residues: CASKTSGGREQFF. The chain joins TRBV6-5 to TRBJ2-1; 11 nucleotides agree with TRBD2. V trimming: 7 bases; J trimming: 9 bases; junction bases outside the gene matches: 5. The CDR3 runs 13 residues. Germline V gene data show CDR1 as MNHEY and CDR2 as SVGAGI.

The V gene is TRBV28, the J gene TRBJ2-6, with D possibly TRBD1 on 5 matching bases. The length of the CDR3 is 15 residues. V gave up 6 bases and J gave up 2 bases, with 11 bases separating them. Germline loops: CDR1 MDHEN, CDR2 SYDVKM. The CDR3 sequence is CASSSVGPGANVLTF. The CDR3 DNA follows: TGTGCCAGCAGCTCAGTGGGGCCTGGGGCCAACGTCCTGACTTTC.

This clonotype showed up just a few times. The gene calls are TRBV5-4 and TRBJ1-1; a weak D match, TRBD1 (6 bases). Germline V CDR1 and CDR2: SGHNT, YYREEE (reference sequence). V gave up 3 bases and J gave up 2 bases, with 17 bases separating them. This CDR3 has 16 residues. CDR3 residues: CASSSSPDSSNTEAFF. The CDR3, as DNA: TGTGCCAGCAGCTCCTCCCCGGACAGTTCAAACACTGAAGCTTTCTTT.

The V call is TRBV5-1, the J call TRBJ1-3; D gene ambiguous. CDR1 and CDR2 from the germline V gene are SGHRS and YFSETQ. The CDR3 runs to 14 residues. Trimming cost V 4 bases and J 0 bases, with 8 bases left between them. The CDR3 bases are TGCGCCAGCAGCCCGCAGAGCTCTGGAAACACCATATATTTT. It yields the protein CASSPQSSGNTIYF. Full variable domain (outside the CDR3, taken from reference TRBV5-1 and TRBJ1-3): KAGVTQTPRYLIKTRGQQVTLSCSPISGHRSVSWYQQTPGQGLQFLFEYFSETQRNKGNFPGRFSGRQFSNSRSEMNVSTLELGDSALYLCASSPQSSGNTIYFGEGSWLTVV.